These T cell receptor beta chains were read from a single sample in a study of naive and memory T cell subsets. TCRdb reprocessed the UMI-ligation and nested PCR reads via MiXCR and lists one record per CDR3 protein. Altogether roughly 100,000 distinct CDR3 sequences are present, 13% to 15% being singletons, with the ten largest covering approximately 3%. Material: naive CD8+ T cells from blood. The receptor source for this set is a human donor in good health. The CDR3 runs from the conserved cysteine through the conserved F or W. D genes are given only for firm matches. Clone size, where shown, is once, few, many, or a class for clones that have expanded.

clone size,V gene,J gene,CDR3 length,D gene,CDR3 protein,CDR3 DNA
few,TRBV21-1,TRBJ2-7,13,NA,CASSRDSPYEQYF,TGTGCCAGCAGCAGGGACAGCCCCTACGAGCAGTACTTC
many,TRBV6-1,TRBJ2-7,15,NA,CASRDPGTNTYEQYF,TGTGCCAGTAGAGACCCCGGGACAAATACCTACGAGCAGTACTTC
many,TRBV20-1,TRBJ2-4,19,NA,CSARDLARGIREVKNIQYF,TGCAGTGCTAGAGATCTCGCGCGGGGCATACGCGAGGTCAAAAACATTCAGTACTTC
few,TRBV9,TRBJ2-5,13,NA,CASSAGQKETQYF,TGTGCCAGCAGCGCCGGACAGAAAGAGACCCAGTACTTC
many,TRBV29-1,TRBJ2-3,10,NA,CSVPGGPLVF,TGCAGCGTGCCGGGGGGCCCTCTGGTTTTT
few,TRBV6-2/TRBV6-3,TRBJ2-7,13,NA,CASSWVRSYEQYF,TGTGCCAGCAGTTGGGTTCGCTCCTACGAGCAGTACTTC
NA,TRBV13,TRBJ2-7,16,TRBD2,CASSYKSGEGSHEQYF,TGTGCCAGCAGCTATAAGTCGGGGGAGGGGAGCCACGAGCAGTACTTC
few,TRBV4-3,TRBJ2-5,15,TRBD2,CASSQDPSGQETQYF,TGCGCCAGCAGCCAAGATCCTAGCGGACAAGAGACCCAGTACTTC
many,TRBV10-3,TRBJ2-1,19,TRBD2,CAIAGPGPESGRENNEQFF,TGTGCCATAGCTGGACCTGGGCCGGAAAGTGGGCGGGAGAACAATGAGCAGTTCTTC
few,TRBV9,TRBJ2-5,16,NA,CASSVGGAPDQETQYF,TGTGCCAGCAGCGTAGGAGGAGCACCCGACCAAGAGACCCAGTACTTC
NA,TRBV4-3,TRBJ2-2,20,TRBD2,CASSQEWFSSGRENTGELFF,TGCGCCAGCAGCCAAGAGTGGTTCTCTAGCGGGCGTGAGAACACCGGGGAGCTGTTTTTT
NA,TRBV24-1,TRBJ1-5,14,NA,CATSVAGVDQPQHF,TGTGCCACCAGTGTAGCGGGGGTGGATCAGCCCCAGCATTTT
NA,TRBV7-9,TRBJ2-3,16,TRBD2,CASSPGTSGNTDTQYF,TGTGCCAGCAGCCCAGGGACTAGCGGGAACACAGATACGCAGTATTTT
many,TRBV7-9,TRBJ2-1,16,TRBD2,CASAPPGLAGMNEQFF,TGTGCCAGCGCGCCTCCCGGGCTAGCGGGAATGAATGAGCAGTTCTTC
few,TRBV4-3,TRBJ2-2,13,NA,CASTAGDTGELFF,TGCGCCAGCACAGCGGGCGATACCGGGGAGCTGTTTTTT